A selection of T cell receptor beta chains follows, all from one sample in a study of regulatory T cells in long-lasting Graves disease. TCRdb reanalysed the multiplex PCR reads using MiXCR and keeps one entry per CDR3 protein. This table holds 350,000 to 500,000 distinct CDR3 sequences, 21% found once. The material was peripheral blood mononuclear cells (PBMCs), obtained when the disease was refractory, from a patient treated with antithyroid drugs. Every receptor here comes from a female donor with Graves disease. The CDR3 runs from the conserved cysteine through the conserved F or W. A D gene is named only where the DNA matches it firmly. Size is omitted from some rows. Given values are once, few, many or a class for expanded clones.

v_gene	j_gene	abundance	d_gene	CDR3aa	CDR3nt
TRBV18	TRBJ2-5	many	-	CASSPRGEATQYF	TGTGCCAGCTCACCACGAGGGGAGGCGACCCAGTACTTC
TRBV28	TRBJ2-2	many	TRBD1	CATPGQGSSGELFF	TGTGCCACCCCCGGACAGGGGAGTTCCGGGGAGCTGTTTTTT
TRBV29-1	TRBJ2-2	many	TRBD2	CSAVGLNDETGELFF	TGCAGCGCGGTGGGACTAAATGACGAGACCGGGGAGCTGTTTTTT
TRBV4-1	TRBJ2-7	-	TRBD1	CASSQGPGQSYEQYF	TGCGCCAGCAGCCAAGGCCCGGGACAGAGCTACGAGCAGTACTTC
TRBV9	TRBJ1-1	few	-	CASSVGNRQAFF	TGTGCCAGCAGCGTAGGGAACAGGCAAGCTTTCTTT
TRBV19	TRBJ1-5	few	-	CASSRSKHFGESNQPQHF	TGTGCCAGTAGTAGATCAAAGCATTTCGGGGAAAGCAATCAGCCCCAGCATTTT
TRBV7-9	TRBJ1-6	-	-	CASSLFHPGDTQRPHF	TGTGCCAGCAGCTTGTTTCACCCGGGGGATACCCAACGACCCCACTTT
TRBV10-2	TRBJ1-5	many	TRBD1	CATRQGGQPQHF	TGCGCCACAAGACAGGGGGGCCAGCCCCAGCATTTT
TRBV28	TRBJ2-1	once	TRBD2	CASSFLGTSGANGQFF	TGTGCCAGCAGTTTCCTTGGGACTAGCGGGGCTAATGGGCAGTTCTTC
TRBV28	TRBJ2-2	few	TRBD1	CASRSDRGPAGELFF	TGTGCCAGCAGGTCTGACAGGGGGCCGGCCGGGGAGCTGTTTTTT
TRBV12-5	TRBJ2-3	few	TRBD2	CASGLVWSEREGFDTQYF	TGTGCTAGTGGTTTGGTATGGTCCGAGCGGGAGGGGTTCGATACGCAGTATTTT
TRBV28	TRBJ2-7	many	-	CASSLGRGVEQYF	TGTGCCAGCAGTCTAGGGAGAGGAGTCGAGCAGTACTTC
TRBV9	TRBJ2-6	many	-	CASSGEGANVLTF	TGTGCCAGCAGCGGGGAAGGGGCCAACGTCCTGACTTTC
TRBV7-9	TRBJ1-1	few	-	CASSSSHLRGSQEAFF	TGTGCCAGCAGCTCCTCCCACCTAAGGGGTTCTCAGGAAGCTTTCTTT
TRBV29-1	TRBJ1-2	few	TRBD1	CSAFNRTGGYTF	TGCAGCGCCTTCAACAGGACAGGGGGCTACACCTTC
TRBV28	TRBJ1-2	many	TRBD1	CASSLGTGSGYTF	TGTGCCAGCAGTCTAGGGACAGGGAGCGGCTACACCTTC
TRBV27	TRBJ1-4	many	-	CASSPTGRLATNEKLFF	TGTGCCAGCAGTCCCACGGGTCGTCTGGCAACTAATGAAAAACTGTTTTTT
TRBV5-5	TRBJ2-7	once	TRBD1	CASSLARAGGADEQYF	TGTGCCAGCAGCTTGGCCCGGGCAGGGGGAGCCGACGAGCAGTACTTC
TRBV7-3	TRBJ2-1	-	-	CASSLVGGMGNEQFF	TGTGCCAGCAGCTTAGTCGGGGGCATGGGCAATGAGCAGTTCTTC
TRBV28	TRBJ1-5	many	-	CASSYRLQTPHF	TGTGCCAGCAGTTACCGCCTTCAGACACCGCATTTT
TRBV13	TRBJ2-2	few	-	CASSLQTGALTNTGELFF	TGTGCCAGCAGCTTACAAACGGGGGCACTAACGAACACCGGGGAGCTGTTTTTT
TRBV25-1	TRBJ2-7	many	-	CASSENAYEQYF	TGTGCCAGCAGTGAAAACGCCTACGAGCAGTACTTC